Presented here are 3 T cell receptor beta chains from one specimen sequenced in a study of shared clonotypes between healthy human individuals. The repertoire was sequenced with immunoSEQ multiplex PCR; TCRdb's copy has only in-frame clones and lacks some. The table lists more than 2,000,000 clones, over 85% of them singletons. The sequenced material came from naive CD4+ T cells sorted from blood. Documented subset: CD45RA+ positively selected. These receptor sequences come from a man aged 18 to 30 in good health.

The chain recombines TRBV12-5 with TRBJ2-5, with D uncertain. V lost 0 bases, J lost 5 bases, and 7 bases lay in between. This CDR3 spans 13 amino acids. The germline V gene encodes CDR1 LGHNT and CDR2 FRNRAP. The CDR3 region has the DNA TGTGCTAGTGGTTTGGTACTTGGGGAGACCCAGTACTTC. Its translation: CASGLVLGETQYF.

V usage is TRBV2 and J usage is TRBJ2-2; D is ambiguous. Germline CDR1 and CDR2: SNHLY and FYNNEI. The CDR3 runs 15 residues. V was clipped by 8 bases and J by 0 bases, with 13 bases between them. The CDR3 spells CASFAEYANTGELFF. DNA of the CDR3: TGTGCCAGCTTTGCGGAGTACGCGAACACCGGGGAGCTGTTTTTT.

The chain employs TRBV27 and TRBJ2-3; TRBD2 matches 11 bases. Looked up from germline, CDR1 is MNHEY and CDR2 is SMNVEV (reference sequence). The CDR3 totals 15 residues. Trimming cost V 3 bases and J 4 bases; bases outside gene matches: 3. The CDR3, as DNA: TGTGCCAGCAGTTTCGGACTAGCGGGCTCAGATACGCAGTATTTT. Protein: CASSFGLAGSDTQYF.